A selection of T cell receptor beta chains follows, all from one sample in a study of control samples from healthy donors and cancer patients. Profiling relied on immunoSEQ multiplex PCR, and the TCRdb table lists in-frame clones only, not all of them. This table holds about 120,000 clones, around 92% found once. Sequenced sample: blood. The source is a man aged 45 to 65 in good health. The CDR3 runs from the conserved cysteine through the conserved F or W. The order of the fields is V gene, CDR3 length, J gene, D gene, clone size, CDR3 DNA, CDR3 protein. The D gene is left open where the match is weak. Some rows have no size entry. The others give once, few or many, or a class for an expanded clone.

V gene: TRBV5-4
CDR3 length: 16
J gene: TRBJ1-2
D gene: -
clone size: -
CDR3 DNA: TGTGCCAGCAGCTTCTGGGGGGGCCCGTCTAACTATGGCTACACCTTC
CDR3 protein: CASSFWGGPSNYGYTF

V gene: TRBV6-4
CDR3 length: 14
J gene: TRBJ1-5
D gene: TRBD1
clone size: few
CDR3 DNA: TGTGCCAGCAGCGAACAGGGGGCCTATCAGCCCCAGCATTTT
CDR3 protein: CASSEQGAYQPQHF

V gene: TRBV28
CDR3 length: 14
J gene: TRBJ1-2
D gene: TRBD1
clone size: -
CDR3 DNA: TGTGCCAGCAGTCTCAGGGGGCGGAACTATGGCTACACCTTC
CDR3 protein: CASSLRGRNYGYTF

V gene: TRBV19
CDR3 length: 15
J gene: TRBJ1-1
D gene: -
clone size: -
CDR3 DNA: TGTGCCAGTAGTATAGCGGCGGCGCGAAGCACTGAAGCTTTCTTT
CDR3 protein: CASSIAAARSTEAFF

V gene: TRBV7-9
CDR3 length: 13
J gene: TRBJ1-5
D gene: -
clone size: -
CDR3 DNA: TGTGCCAGCAGCTTAAGCAGCAATCAGCCCCAGCATTTT
CDR3 protein: CASSLSSNQPQHF

V gene: TRBV4-2
CDR3 length: 15
J gene: TRBJ1-5
D gene: -
clone size: -
CDR3 DNA: TGTGCCAGCAGCCAAGATGCCGGGAAACTCCAGCCCCAGCATTTT
CDR3 protein: CASSQDAGKLQPQHF

V gene: TRBV5-1
CDR3 length: 12
J gene: TRBJ2-1
D gene: -
clone size: -
CDR3 DNA: TGCGCCAGCAGCTTTAAAGGGGACGAGCAGTTCTTC
CDR3 protein: CASSFKGDEQFF

V gene: TRBV6-1
CDR3 length: 17
J gene: TRBJ2-1
D gene: -
clone size: -
CDR3 DNA: TGTGCCAGCAGTGAATGGGTGCCCAGGGGATCCTACAATGAGCAGTTCTTC
CDR3 protein: CASSEWVPRGSYNEQFF

V gene: TRBV29-1
CDR3 length: 14
J gene: TRBJ1-1
D gene: -
clone size: -
CDR3 DNA: TGCAGCGTTCCGGACCGGGGCATGAACACTGAAGCTTTCTTT
CDR3 protein: CSVPDRGMNTEAFF

V gene: TRBV27
CDR3 length: 15
J gene: TRBJ1-2
D gene: TRBD1
clone size: -
CDR3 DNA: TGTGCCAGCAGTCCTCGGACAGGGATCTACTATGGCTACACCTTC
CDR3 protein: CASSPRTGIYYGYTF

V gene: TRBV4-3
CDR3 length: 17
J gene: TRBJ2-7
D gene: -
clone size: -
CDR3 DNA: TGCGCCAGCAGCCAGGGGTTGGTACAGGGAACGCACTACGAGCAGTACTTC
CDR3 protein: CASSQGLVQGTHYEQYF

V gene: TRBV3-1/TRBV3-2
CDR3 length: 14
J gene: TRBJ1-2
D gene: -
clone size: -
CDR3 DNA: TGTGCCAGCACCCTTGGCTTCAGGGACGGTGGCTACACCTTC
CDR3 protein: CASTLGFRDGGYTF

V gene: TRBV6-5
CDR3 length: 11
J gene: TRBJ1-1
D gene: -
clone size: few
CDR3 DNA: TGTGCCAGCACCTCCCGGACTGGGGCTTTCTTT
CDR3 protein: CASTSRTGAFF

V gene: TRBV27
CDR3 length: 12
J gene: TRBJ1-2
D gene: TRBD1
clone size: -
CDR3 DNA: TGTGCCAGCGGGGACAGGGTTGGCGGCTACACCTTC
CDR3 protein: CASGDRVGGYTF

V gene: TRBV6-5
CDR3 length: 13
J gene: TRBJ1-1
D gene: -
clone size: -
CDR3 DNA: TGTGCCAGCAGTTACGACCCGAACACTGAAGCTTTCTTT
CDR3 protein: CASSYDPNTEAFF

V gene: TRBV5-6
CDR3 length: 15
J gene: TRBJ2-1
D gene: TRBD2
clone size: -
CDR3 DNA: TGTGCCAGCAGCCATCAACTAGCGGGGGGCAATGAGCAGTTCTTC
CDR3 protein: CASSHQLAGGNEQFF

V gene: TRBV6-4
CDR3 length: 16
J gene: TRBJ1-5
D gene: -
clone size: -
CDR3 DNA: TGTGCCAGCAGTGAGTGGAGGGTACGAAGCAATCAGCCCCAGCATTTT
CDR3 protein: CASSEWRVRSNQPQHF

V gene: TRBV12-3/TRBV12-4
CDR3 length: 13
J gene: TRBJ1-1
D gene: -
clone size: once
CDR3 DNA: TGTGCCAGCAGTTTACAGCGTAACACTGAAGCTTTCTTT
CDR3 protein: CASSLQRNTEAFF

V gene: TRBV14
CDR3 length: 14
J gene: TRBJ2-5
D gene: -
clone size: -
CDR3 DNA: TGTGCCAGCAGCCAATCCGTAGGGCAAGAGACCCAGTACTTC
CDR3 protein: CASSQSVGQETQYF

V gene: TRBV6-5
CDR3 length: 13
J gene: TRBJ1-1
D gene: TRBD1
clone size: few
CDR3 DNA: TGTGCCAGCAGTACCGACAGGGGTCGCGAAGCTTTCTTT
CDR3 protein: CASSTDRGREAFF

V gene: TRBV30
CDR3 length: 12
J gene: TRBJ1-2
D gene: -
clone size: -
CDR3 DNA: TGTGCCTGGAGTGTGCCAGTGGGCGGCTACACCTTC
CDR3 protein: CAWSVPVGGYTF

V gene: TRBV4-3
CDR3 length: 17
J gene: TRBJ2-2
D gene: -
clone size: -
CDR3 DNA: TGCGCCAGCAGCCAAGAACGAGGGACCTATCACACCGGGGAGCTGTTTTTT
CDR3 protein: CASSQERGTYHTGELFF

V gene: TRBV29-1
CDR3 length: 12
J gene: TRBJ1-1
D gene: -
clone size: -
CDR3 DNA: TGCAGCGTTGAGAGGCAGAACACTGAAGCTTTCTTT
CDR3 protein: CSVERQNTEAFF

V gene: TRBV6-5
CDR3 length: 13
J gene: TRBJ1-1
D gene: -
clone size: once
CDR3 DNA: TGTGCCAGCAGTCCCCTAGGGGGCACTGAAGCTTTCTTT
CDR3 protein: CASSPLGGTEAFF

V gene: TRBV6-2/TRBV6-3
CDR3 length: 13
J gene: TRBJ1-2
D gene: -
clone size: -
CDR3 DNA: TGTGCCAGCAGCCCCGCGGTAGAGGGTGGCTACACCTTC
CDR3 protein: CASSPAVEGGYTF